This T cell receptor (beta chain) was recovered during a study of T cell repertoires in cytomegalovirus infection. The overall study: HLA-C-restricted CMV epitopes, recently identified, and well-studied HLA-B-restricted ones were used by the study.

A single record per CDR3 protein comes from TCRdb applying MiXCR to the reads. The table shows hundreds of thousands of distinct CDR3 sequences, with roughly 33% occurring only once. Findings and caveats of the study: What dominated the ex vivo response were HLA-C-restricted CMV-specific TCR beta clonotypes. Cumulated frequencies of public TCR beta families served to identify carriers of CMV plus the relevant HLA.

The table lists this clonotype with many counts. Its antigen is currently unknown. Trimming removed 6 bases at V and 5 bases at J, with 16 bases between. The CDR3 length is 15 residues. Germline values: CDR1 SGHTA, CDR2 FQGNSA. This TCR derives from a human donor in good health (CMV status not recorded). Some clones in this sample may be carry-over from other donors' samples. The sequencing here drew on cultured CD8+ T cells from PBMCs, taken from culture after CMV antigen stimulation. The J gene is TRBJ2-2, the V gene TRBV7-2, with D possibly matching TRBD1 (7 bases). CDR3 sequence reads: CASSPAGGQTGELFF. The DNA of the CDR3 is TGTGCCAGCAGTCCCGCCGGGGGACAGACCGGGGAGCTGTTTTTT. Full variable domain (rest looked up from reference TRBV7-2 and TRBJ2-2): GAGVSQSPSNKVTEKGKDVELRCDPISGHTALYWYRQSLGQGLEFLIYFQGNSAPDKSGLPSDRFSAERTGGSVSTLTIQRTQQEDSAVYLCASSPAGGQTGELFFGEGSRLTVL.